A single T cell receptor beta chain is shown here with its context. What antigen it recognizes has not been identified. The input lacks base qualities; no much larger clone sits a single base away. The immunoSEQ Assay, a bias-controlled multiplex PCR, was used to amplify TCRbeta CDR3 regions from genomic DNA. Per the source publication's procedure: Within the assay, amplification of reference gene primers was used to estimate how many nucleated cells each sample contained. To quantify the absolute abundance of each unique TCRbeta CDR3 rearrangement, sequence reads were collapsed and filtered. Productive Simpson clonality was computed per sample as the square root of Simpson's diversity index over productive rearrangements. Not all clones reach the TCRdb copy of this immuneACCESS table, which keeps in-frame sequences only. Checked studies attribute under half of the gap to unresolved V genes and leave the rest unexplained. That table is the source of V, J and clone size, and D and trimming were worked out from the DNA. This sample comprises about 200,000 clones, about 85% of them detected only once. The biggest ten clones account for under 20% of the sample.

The data are from a study of blood T cell repertoires in COVID-19 (dated by TCRdb to the early 2020s). Notes on the research overall: The collaborator samples originated in the United States, Italy and Spain and spanned the acute and convalescent phases of COVID-19. Deeply sampled blood TCRbeta repertoires from subjects exposed to, actively infected with, or recovered from COVID-19 were included in the dataset. Samples were obtained from the ongoing ImmuneRACE study (first 160 participants) and from about 1,300 subjects provided by 6 global collaborators. The prospective study material was composed of cDNA or gDNA derived from T cells, B-cell-depleted T cells, or PBMCs. A freely available public database, intended as a resource for researchers studying the immune response to SARS-CoV-2, is where the repertoires were released. Where available, HLA class I and class II types were obtained from metadata supplied by the sample provider rather than from assay-based typing. Nearly every sample came with metadata listing a de-identified subject ID, COVID-19 status, age in years and sex. The study at large found these results: Clinical and demographic metadata were provided uncurated, with the amount varying by source and participant.

The V end loses 4 bases and the J end loses 0 bases, and a stretch of 17 bases separates them. Looking up the germline V gene yields CDR1 SGHRS and CDR2 YFSETQ. The CDR3 starts with the cysteine, ends with the phenylalanine, and has 17 residues. Here the CDR3 DNA is all that survives: 51 bases in frame from base 1. Participants in the prospective study were enrolled through a virtual design, were aged roughly 18 to 100 years, and lived in under 25 United States geographic areas. Cohort assignment in the prospective study relied on participant-reported clinical history from a screening survey and a study questionnaire. Recovered participants in ImmuneRACE Cohort 3 were defined as having two consecutive negative NP/OP PCR tests, clearance from a healthcare professional, or resolution of symptoms. Mobile phlebotomists in the prospective study collected whole blood, serum and a nasopharyngeal or oropharyngeal swab from every participant. Participants in the prospective study had the option to provide additional blood draws and questionnaires over a roughly two-month period. Before DNA extraction, prospective study blood samples were shipped either frozen or at room temperature.

The sequence was collected from a man in his forties who had recovered from COVID-19. The V and J segments used are TRBV5-1 and TRBJ2-1; the D gene is perhaps TRBD2, from 5 matching bases. The sample taken for sequencing was PBMCs or T cells enriched from blood (not recorded which). The CDR3 has the sequence CASSPDGERSSYNEQFF. Here is the DNA: TGCGCCAGCAGCCCCGATGGGGAGCGAAGCTCCTACAATGAGCAGTTCTTC.